Listed here are 12 T cell receptor beta chains from one sample, sequenced in a study of T-cell memory formation after mild COVID-19. TCRdb fed the 5' RACE reads into MiXCR, producing one record per CDR3 protein. Among hundreds of thousands of distinct CDR3 sequences, 20% to 30% were seen once, and the ten largest hold approximately 13%. Input material: PBMCs or a T cell subset sorted from them (not recorded which). The receptors were sampled from an adult woman who had mild COVID-19 (a few samples of this study predate the infection). Cell type and time point are not known.

The chain links TRBV11-2 to TRBJ2-6; no firm D call. V was cut by 2 bases and J by 0 bases, with 11 bases left in between. The CDR3 is 17 residues long. Per the germline V gene, CDR1 is SGHAT and CDR2 is FQNNGV. The CDR3 coding sequence is TGTGCCAGCAGCTTAAGGGCCGGACGCTCTGGGGCCAACGTCCTGACTTTC. Translated: CASSLRAGRSGANVLTF. The complete variable domain, with remaining parts taken from reference TRBV11-2 and TRBJ2-6, reads EAGVAQSPRYKIIEKRQSVAFWCNPISGHATLYWYQQILGQGPKLLIQFQNNGVVDDSQLPKDRFSAERLKGVDSTLKIQPAKLEDSAVYLCASSLRAGRSGANVLTFGAGSRLTVL.

Only a few counts were recorded for this clonotype. The V gene is TRBV4-1, the J gene TRBJ2-7; 8 nucleotides agree with TRBD1. The V segment lost 6 bases and the J segment 3 bases; nucleotides outside the gene matches: 7. The germline gives CDR1 MGHRA, CDR2 YSYEKL. The CDR3 sequence is 14 residues long. Written as DNA, the CDR3 is TGCGCCAGCAGTCGTGAACAGGGGGTCTACGAGCAGTACTTC. Protein sequence: CASSREQGVYEQYF.

This chain joins TRBV7-8 and TRBJ1-1; D gene uncertain. The germline V and J ends were trimmed by 10 bases and 1 base, with 4 bases remaining between them. CDR1 and CDR2 from the germline V gene are SGHVS and FQNEAQ. The CDR3 consists of 10 residues. The CDR3 bases are TGTGCCATTACGAACACTGAAGCTTTCTTT. Protein product: CAITNTEAFF.

This clonotype was seen a handful of times. This chain links TRBV20-1 with TRBJ2-1; TRBD1 aligns across 8 bases. Germline CDR1 is DFQATT and CDR2 is SNEGSKA (reference sequence). V shed 5 bases, J shed 7 bases, and the junction held 10 bases outside the gene matches. This CDR3 contains 14 residues. This CDR3 reads CSARRQGRINEQFF. The DNA of the CDR3 is TGCAGTGCTCGCAGACAGGGGCGAATTAATGAGCAGTTCTTC.

A note on this clonotype: One junction end disagrees with the germline gene, perhaps due to a read error. The chain combines TRBV30 with TRBJ2-1; D is unresolved. This CDR3 contains 12 residues. Looked up from germline, CDR1 is GTSNPN and CDR2 is SVGIG (reference sequence). The CDR3 protein is CAWSVKYNELFF. CDR3 in DNA: TGTGCCTGGAGTGTAAAATACAATGAGCTGTTCTTC.

In its sample, this clonotype was seen a few times. This chain links TRBV29-1 with TRBJ2-3; 10 bases are shared with TRBD2. CDR3 length equals 16 residues. The V segment lost 4 bases and the J segment 2 bases; nucleotides outside the gene matches: 9. Germline CDR1 and CDR2: SQVTM and ANQGSEA. The CDR3: CSVGKREGRDTDTQYF. CDR3 DNA: TGCAGCGTTGGGAAGCGGGAGGGCCGCGACACAGATACGCAGTATTTT.

This clonotype was recorded a few times. The chain links TRBV29-1 to TRBJ1-4, with 7 positions matching TRBD1. The J segment lost 15 bases and the V segment lost 0 bases, leaving 4 bases of the junction unmatched. Per germline, CDR1 SQVTM and CDR2 ANQGSEA. This CDR3 is built from 11 residues. The CDR3 DNA reads TGCAGCGTTGAAGATCCAGGGGGGATGTTTTTT. Protein: CSVEDPGGMFF.

This clonotype was detected ten times or more. This chain connects TRBV5-5 to TRBJ2-5, with 7 positions matching TRBD1. CDR3 size: 16 residues. CDR1 and CDR2 (germline): SGHKS, YYEKEE (reference sequence). With 4 bases clipped from V and 4 bases from J, the junction kept 13 bases outside the gene matches. The CDR3 DNA is TGTGCCAGCAGCCGGAATCCGGGACAGCCTGGAGAGACCCAGTACTTC. Its translation: CASSRNPGQPGETQYF.

This chain uses TRBV9 with TRBJ2-1; TRBD2 matches at 8 bases. V was pared by 0 bases and J by 9 bases, with 5 bases of the junction left unmatched. Germline CDR1 and CDR2: SGDLS and YYNGEE. This CDR3 spans 14 amino acids. The DNA of the CDR3 is TGTGCCAGCAGCGTAGGGGGACTAGGAGGTGAGCAGTTCTTC. Its translation: CASSVGGLGGEQFF.

In its sample, this clonotype was seen a few times. This chain joins TRBV10-3 and TRBJ2-7; TRBD2 matches at 12 bases. CDR1 is ENHRY and CDR2 is SYGVKD in the germline V gene. The CDR3 consists of 16 residues. The V and J ends lost 2 bases and 6 bases, in that order; junction bases with no gene match: 8. CDR3 DNA sequence: TGTGCCATCAGTGAGGGGACTAGCGGGCAAGAAAGCGAGCAGTACTTC. It specifies CAISEGTSGQESEQYF.

The genes are TRBV27 and TRBJ1-5; D possibly corresponds to TRBD1 (6 bases). The CDR3 contains 13 residues. The V end was cut by 5 bases, the J end by 6 bases, with 11 bases between. Germline V gives CDR1 MNHEY, CDR2 SMNVEV (reference sequence). In nucleotides, the CDR3 is TGTGCCAGCAGTATTACAGGGATTCAGCCCCAGCATTTT. Encoded protein: CASSITGIQPQHF.

The V gene is TRBV3-1, the J gene TRBJ2-1, with unresolved D. The CDR3 loop spans 13 amino acids. V dropped 1 base and J dropped 7 bases, with 8 bases sitting between them. CDR1 and CDR2 from the germline V gene are LGHDT and YNNKEL (reference sequence). The CDR3 reads CASSQVRSNEQFF. The CDR3 nucleotides read TGTGCCAGCAGCCAAGTAAGAAGTAATGAGCAGTTCTTC.